Listed here is a single T cell receptor (beta chain). This sample is part of a study of human T cells and chemical hapten exposure. Study information: The study traced per-sample TCR yield variation mainly to small differences in pooled library volumes.

Extraction yielded total RNA from whole blood (unfractionated). Under the authors' procedure: Counting gave a median of 95,638 TCRs per sample, with values ranging from about 23,224 to 700,000. TCRdb reanalysed the 5' RACE reads using MiXCR and keeps one entry per CDR3 protein. The V and J calls were determined by TCRdb, not by the authors. The data hold approximately 81,000 distinct CDR3 sequences, with less than 9.5% observed a single time. Germline V lookup: CDR1 ENHRY, CDR2 SYGVKD. There are 15 residues in the CDR3. V shed 2 bases and J shed 1 base, with 9 bases lying between them. This TCR derives from a male donor in good health. The V call is TRBV10-3, the J call TRBJ1-5; TRBD1 might be the D (5 bases). The CDR3 DNA is TGTGCCATCAGTGAGGGGGGACCCAGCAATCAGCCCCAGCATTTT. Protein product: CAISEGGPSNQPQHF.